The present T cell receptor beta chain was sequenced within a study of chemoradiotherapy in HPV16-positive cancers. On the study more broadly: A couple of HPV16-positive patients' cells yielded candidate HPV-specific clones and common motifs. Study results and caveats: For HPV16-positive patients, expanding HPV-responsive T cells associated with longer recurrence-free survival. Candidate HPV-specific clones and E7-related TCR motifs grew in tumor during treatment. HPV-specific T cells were functionally defined from only two HPV16-positive patients.

In germline, CDR1 is MNHNY, CDR2 SVGAGI (reference sequence). The CDR3 contains 13 residues. V was cut by 6 bases and J by 3 bases, with 11 bases left in between. Sequencing was performed with immunoSEQ multiplex PCR; in TCRdb, only in-frame clones are kept and a portion is missing. Of roughly 5,800 clones listed, around four fifths are singletons. This clone occurred a few times. The antigen is not known. The receptor was isolated from a human donor with HPV-associated anogenital cancer. Sample collection occurred from a patient who underwent chemoradiotherapy. The rearrangement joins TRBV6-6 to TRBJ1-2, with D unclear. Here the CDR3 DNA reads TGTGCCAGCAGCCCCTCGGAGGACTATGGCTACACCTTC. Translated, it gives CASSPSEDYGYTF.